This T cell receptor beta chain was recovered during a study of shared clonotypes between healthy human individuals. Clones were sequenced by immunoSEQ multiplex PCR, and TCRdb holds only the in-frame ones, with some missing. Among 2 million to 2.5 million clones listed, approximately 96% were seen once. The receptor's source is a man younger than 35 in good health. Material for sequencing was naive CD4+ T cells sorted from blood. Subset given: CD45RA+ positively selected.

The CDR3 region is CASSLQGGGTWRGETQYF. The CDR3 nucleotides read TGTGCCAGCAGCCTCCAGGGAGGAGGGACTTGGAGGGGAGAGACCCAGTACTTC. This rearrangement joins TRBV7-9 to TRBJ2-5; possible D gene TRBD2, 6 bases. The CDR3 has 18 residues. Between the trimmed V and J ends, which lost 5 bases and 4 bases, there was a span of 26 bases. In germline, CDR1 is SEHNR, CDR2 FQNEAQ (reference sequence).